Listed here are 23 T cell receptor beta chains from one sample, sequenced in a study of shared clonotypes between healthy human individuals. TCRdb's copy holds only in-frame clones and misses some; the assay was immunoSEQ multiplex PCR. Of roughly 1,100,000 clones in the sample, around 75% were seen once. Sequencing was done on a sample of memory CD4+ T cells sorted from blood. Subset: CD45RA-negative fraction. Receptor source: a man younger than 35 in good health.

With respect to this clone: The same CDR3 is also encoded by other DNA sequences in this sample. The chain joins TRBV28 to TRBJ1-2; unclear D gene. This CDR3 is built from 11 residues. The V and J ends lost 4 bases and 4 bases respectively, with 4 bases between them. Germline assignment: CDR1 MDHEN and CDR2 SYDVKM. The CDR3 loop is CASSSTYGYTF. The CDR3 DNA reads as TGTGCCAGCAGTTCCACCTATGGCTACACCTTC.

This chain uses TRBV10-3 with TRBJ2-7; 8 bases match TRBD1. CDR3 length: 12 amino acids. Trimming took 7 bases from V and 3 from J; bases not matched to a gene: 2. Germline lookup yields CDR1 ENHRY and CDR2 SYGVKD. CDR3: CAITGQGYEQYF. CDR3 DNA sequence: TGTGCCATCACTGGACAGGGCTACGAGCAGTACTTC.

DNA of the CDR3: TGTGCCAGCAGCTTATTCTCGTCCTGGGGCACCGGGGAGCTGTTTTTT. Its protein is CASSLFSSWGTGELFF. This chain links TRBV11-1 with TRBJ2-2, with D unclear. Trimming removed 2 bases at V and 4 bases at J, with 14 bases between. CDR3 length: 16 residues. Germline CDR1 and CDR2: SGHAT and FQDESV (reference sequence).

The rearrangement joins TRBV5-1 to TRBJ2-7; unclear D gene. Germline lookup yields CDR1 SGHRS and CDR2 YFSETQ. The CDR3 has 12 residues. The V gene lost 4 bases and the J gene lost 6 bases, with 11 bases spanning the gap. CDR3 region: CASSLGSAEQYF. CDR3 DNA sequence: TGCGCCAGCAGCCTTGGGTCGGCCGAGCAGTACTTC.

The chain joins TRBV4-3 to TRBJ2-6, with a weak D call TRBD2 (6 bases). CDR3 length equals 18 residues. The V end was cut by 1 base, the J end by 0 bases, with 13 bases between. Germline CDR1 LGHNA, CDR2 YSLEER. In DNA form, the CDR3 reads TGCGCCAGCAGCCAAGCTGCGGGATTTCTCTCTGGGGCCAACGTCCTGACTTTC. Its protein product is CASSQAAGFLSGANVLTF.

This clone was counted only a few times. The rearrangement joins TRBV5-1 to TRBJ1-1; unclear D gene. Per germline, CDR1 SGHRS and CDR2 YFSETQ. Trimming pared 0 bases from V and 4 bases from J, leaving 10 bases between. The CDR3 loop spans 14 amino acids. CDR3 amino acids: CASSLGSLGTEAFF. Written as DNA, the CDR3 is TGCGCCAGCAGCTTGGGGTCGTTGGGCACTGAAGCTTTCTTT.

The rearrangement joins TRBV7-2 to TRBJ2-3; unclear D gene. Germline CDR1 SGHTA, CDR2 FQGNSA. The CDR3 is made up of 11 amino acids. Trimming shortened V by 5 bases and J by 6 bases, and 6 bases separated the two germline ends. CDR3 DNA sequence: TGTGCCAGCAGCGTCCTGGATACGCAGTATTTT. It specifies CASSVLDTQYF. Filled out from reference TRBV7-2 and TRBJ2-3, the complete variable domain reads GAGVSQSPSNKVTEKGKDVELRCDPISGHTALYWYRQSLGQGLEFLIYFQGNSAPDKSGLPSDRFSAERTGGSVSTLTIQRTQQEDSAVYLCASSVLDTQYFGPGTRLTVL.

The chain joins TRBV18 to TRBJ2-1; the match to TRBD2 covers 13 bases. With V trimmed by 3 bases and J by 9 bases, 8 bases remained unmatched. Germline CDR1 is KGHSH and CDR2 is LQKENI. The CDR3 length is 16 residues. The CDR3 sequence is CASSPRLAGGLAEQFF. CDR3 in DNA: TGTGCCAGCTCACCCCGACTAGCGGGGGGATTGGCTGAGCAGTTCTTC.

CDR3 sequence (DNA): TGTGCTAGTGGTTTGGTACTGATAGGCGGGAGTATCCACGAGCAGTACTTC. Protein: CASGLVLIGGSIHEQYF. This chain uses TRBV12-5 with TRBJ2-7; 7 positions match TRBD2. Germline assignment: CDR1 LGHNT and CDR2 FRNRAP. The CDR3 is made up of 17 amino acids. V trimming: 0 bases; J trimming: 5 bases; junction bases outside the gene matches: 13.

This clone was seen many times. The identical CDR3 is also encoded by other nucleotide sequences in the sample. V and J are TRBV6-1 and TRBJ2-7; possibly TRBD1 for D (8 bases). Germline V CDR1 and CDR2: MNHNS, SASEGT. This CDR3 has 15 residues. V lost 6 bases, J lost 4 bases, and 19 bases lay in between. The CDR3 DNA reads TGTGCCAGCAGCGTTGACAGGGGAGGGTTTTACGAGCAGTACTTC. Amino acid sequence: CASSVDRGGFYEQYF.

Regarding this clone: Other DNA sequences in the same sample also yield this CDR3. CDR3 coding DNA: TGCAGTGCTTCGAAAGAGACCCAGTACTTC. The encoded protein is CSASKETQYF. The chain links TRBV20-1 to TRBJ2-5; D unclear. V lost 5 bases, J lost 3 bases, and 4 bases lay in between. CDR1 is DFQATT, CDR2 SNEGSKA, per germline (reference sequence). This CDR3 is built from 10 residues.

This chain joins TRBV10-2 and TRBJ2-7; tentatively, D is TRBD2 (6 bases). V dropped 7 bases and J dropped 1 base, with 14 bases sitting between them. CDR1 WSHSY and CDR2 SAAADI come from the germline V gene. CDR3 size: 14 residues. CDR3 nucleotides: TGCGCCAGCACCCGGGACTCGGCGTCCTACGAGCAGTACTTC. Protein: CASTRDSASYEQYF.

This clone has a single count. Other nucleotide sequences from this sample produce the same CDR3. The CDR3 protein is CASSGGSSGNTIYF. Here the CDR3 DNA reads TGTGCCAGCTCAGGGGGAAGCTCTGGAAACACCATATATTTT. V and J are TRBV18 and TRBJ1-3; D is perhaps TRBD1 (5 bases). The ends were cut back, 5 bases at V and 0 bases at J, with 8 bases in the middle. Per germline, CDR1 KGHSH and CDR2 LQKENI. The CDR3 consists of 14 residues.

The chain has TRBV7-9 and TRBJ2-2; D call uncertain. The CDR3 has 15 residues. Trimming shortened V by 1 base and J by 5 bases, and 11 bases separated the two germline ends. CDR1 and CDR2 (germline): SEHNR, FQNEAQ (reference sequence). In DNA, the CDR3 is TGTGCCAGCAGCTTAGATTCCGGACCGACCGGGGAGCTGTTTTTT. Translation gives CASSLDSGPTGELFF.

The chain employs TRBV7-2 and TRBJ2-1; D gene ambiguous. Looked up from germline, CDR1 is SGHTA and CDR2 is FQGNSA. The V end was cut by 5 bases, the J end by 6 bases, with 5 bases between. CDR3 length: 11 residues. CDR3 loop: CASSPINEQFF. The CDR3 bases are TGTGCCAGCAGCCCAATCAATGAGCAGTTCTTC.

The chain couples TRBV28 to TRBJ1-6; 7 nucleotides match TRBD1. Unmatched junction bases numbered 20, after V lost 6 bases and J lost 6 bases. The CDR3 runs to 19 residues. Germline CDR1 and CDR2: MDHEN and SYDVKM. This CDR3 reads CASSALRAGTDLSNSPLHF. CDR3 DNA sequence: TGTGCCAGCAGCGCCCTGAGAGCCGGGACAGACTTGAGTAATTCACCCCTCCACTTT. Using reference TRBV28 and TRBJ1-6 for the parts outside the CDR3, the full variable domain is DVKVTQSSRYLVKRTGEKVFLECVQDMDHENMFWYRQDPGLGLRLIYFSYDVKMKEKGDIPEGYSVSREKKERFSLILESASTNQTSMYLCASSALRAGTDLSNSPLHFGNGTRLTVT.

This clone was observed at least ten times. The chain employs TRBV15 and TRBJ1-5; D is unresolved. The CDR3 spans 15 residues. V gave up 0 bases and J gave up 1 base, with 7 bases separating them. Germline loops: CDR1 LNHNV, CDR2 YYDKDF (reference sequence). The CDR3 here is CATSRDGKSNQPQHF. DNA of the CDR3: TGTGCCACCAGCAGAGATGGAAAGAGCAATCAGCCCCAGCATTTT. Variable domain in full (rest from reference TRBV15 and TRBJ1-5): DAMVIQNPRYQVTQFGKPVTLSCSQTLNHNVMYWYQQKSSQAPKLLFHYYDKDFNNEADTPDNFQSRRPNTSFCFLDIRSPGLGDTAMYLCATSRDGKSNQPQHFGDGTRLSIL.

The gene calls are TRBV28 and TRBJ1-2; 8 bases agree with TRBD1. With V trimmed by 4 bases and J by 6 bases, 10 bases remained unmatched. The CDR3 extends over 15 amino acids. Germline V gene sequence: CDR1 MDHEN, CDR2 SYDVKM. DNA of the CDR3: TGTGCCAGCAGTTCCGATGGGACAGGAAGGAATGGCTACACCTTC. As protein: CASSSDGTGRNGYTF.

This clone was recorded once. This CDR3 is CASSPSGGASYEQYF. The CDR3 region has the DNA TGTGCCAGCAGTCCTAGCGGGGGGGCCTCCTACGAGCAGTACTTC. The chain employs TRBV6-6 and TRBJ2-7; 12 positions match TRBD2. J was trimmed by 0 bases and V by 5 bases; bases with no gene match: 2. The CDR3 covers 15 residues. From germline, CDR1 is MNHNY and CDR2 SVGAGI (reference sequence).

CDR3 sequence: CASSPPSSGFSYEQYF. The CDR3 DNA follows: TGTGCCAGCAGCCCACCCTCTAGCGGATTCTCCTACGAGCAGTACTTC. The genes are TRBV7-9 and TRBJ2-7, with 7 bases fitting TRBD2. Germline assignment: CDR1 SEHNR and CDR2 FQNEAQ (reference sequence). This CDR3 has 16 amino acids. After removal of 5 bases from V and 0 bases from J, the junction contained 10 bases not matched to a gene.

The chain joins TRBV7-8 to TRBJ2-7, with D possibly matching TRBD1 (6 bases). The CDR3 is 14 residues long. V lost 4 bases, J lost 1 base, and 11 bases lay in between. Germline CDR1 SGHVS, CDR2 FQNEAQ. CDR3 nucleotides: TGTGCCAGCAGCTCGGGACATAAATCCTACGAGCAGTACTTC. It is translated as CASSSGHKSYEQYF. Full variable domain (remainder filled in from reference TRBV7-8 and TRBJ2-7): GAGVSQSPRYKVAKRGQDVALRCDPISGHVSLFWYQQALGQGPEFLTYFQNEAQLDKSGLPSDRFFAERPEGSVSTLKIQRTQQEDSAVYLCASSSGHKSYEQYFGPGTRLTVT.

The chain combines TRBV9 with TRBJ2-7; tentative D call: TRBD2 (6 bases). The V gene lost 2 bases and the J gene lost 6 bases, with 18 bases spanning the gap. This CDR3 contains 15 residues. Germline assignment: CDR1 SGDLS and CDR2 YYNGEE. The CDR3 reads CASSVRDSAFLEQYF. CDR3 DNA: TGTGCCAGCAGCGTTCGGGACTCAGCGTTCCTCGAGCAGTACTTC.

The chain uses TRBV6-4 and TRBJ2-1, with TRBD2 as a possible D gene (5 bases). Deletions cut 5 bases from V and 3 bases from J, with 17 bases between. The CDR3 covers 16 residues. Germline CDR1 is MRHNA and CDR2 is SNTAGT. Here the CDR3 DNA reads TGTGCCAGCAGTCTTAACGGACTCAATTACTACAATGAGCAGTTCTTC. Its translation is CASSLNGLNYYNEQFF.